This T cell receptor (beta chain) was recorded in a study of blood T cells in healthy people across ages. Study-level points and caveats: Age advanced and TCR beta diversity per million T cells fell, roughly linearly. It was the long-lived donors that had more naive CD4+ cells and higher diversity than aged donors. Without sorted subsets, naive and antigen-experienced compartments could not be conclusively compared.

Then a second PCR, running roughly 7 to 11 cycles, was carried out with a sample-barcoded 5' primer and a J-beta primer mix. Researchers report that a template-switch adaptor with 12 random nucleotides tagged each cDNA molecule. TCRdb reanalysed the 5' RACE reads using MiXCR and keeps one entry per CDR3 protein. The profile shows some 1,800,000 distinct CDR3 sequences, 39% of them singletons. The CDR3 runs 14 residues. Regarding this clonotype: Its antigen is as yet unknown.

The rearrangement uses TRBV21-1 and TRBJ1-4. TRBV21-1 is marked as a pseudogene. The specimen sequenced was blood. The TCR comes from a human donor in good health. CDR3 sequence: CASSTAATNEKLFF. DNA of the CDR3: TGTGCCAGCAGTACAGCCGCAACTAATGAAAAACTGTTTTTT.